A single sample gave rise to the 30 T cell receptor beta chains below, sequenced in a study of blood T cell repertoires in COVID-19. Clones were read by immunoSEQ multiplex PCR, and TCRdb kept only the in-frame ones, dropping some. The sample carries 90,000 to 130,000 clones, around 83% recorded once. The specimen sequenced was peripheral blood. These receptors originate from a woman aged 70-85 years with acute or convalescent COVID-19.

This clone appeared once. V usage is TRBV15 and J usage is TRBJ2-6, with 9 positions matching TRBD1. The CDR3 totals 18 residues. Per the germline V gene, CDR1 is LNHNV and CDR2 is YYDKDF (reference sequence). Trimming took 3 bases from V and 0 from J; bases not matched to a gene: 6. CDR3 sequence: CATSSNRGRFSGANVLTF. CDR3 coding DNA: TGTGCCACCAGCAGCAACAGGGGGCGTTTCTCTGGGGCCAACGTCCTGACTTTC.

This chain joins TRBV5-4 and TRBJ2-2, with TRBD1 matching 8 bases. CDR1 is SGHNT, CDR2 YYREEE, per germline (reference sequence). This CDR3 has 14 residues. Trimming took 3 bases from V and 5 from J; bases not matched to a gene: 3. CDR3 bases: TGTGCCAGCAGCTCGGACAGGGTTACCGGGGAGCTGTTTTTT. This gives the protein CASSSDRVTGELFF.

The chain employs TRBV11-2 and TRBJ2-1; D gene uncertain. Germline V gene lookup returns CDR1 SGHAT and CDR2 FQNNGV. The CDR3 extends over 12 amino acids. V lost 3 bases and J 12 bases, leaving 12 bases between the germline ends. DNA for the CDR3: TGTGCCAGCAGCTTTGAGCTCGGTGGGCAGTTCTTC. Its translation: CASSFELGGQFF.

This chain links TRBV5-6 with TRBJ2-2; D ambiguous. V was trimmed by 4 bases and J by 7 bases, leaving 8 bases between them. CDR1 is SGHDT and CDR2 is YYEEEE in the germline V gene. The CDR3 consists of 12 residues. The CDR3 here is CASSLGGGELFF. The CDR3 nucleotides read TGTGCCAGCAGCCTGGGCGGCGGGGAGCTGTTTTTT.

In nucleotides, the CDR3 is TGTGCCACCAGCAACCGAGCTAGCGCAAACAATGAGCAGTTCTTC. The encoded protein is CATSNRASANNEQFF. This sequence joins TRBV15 and TRBJ2-1, with D possibly TRBD2 on 6 matching bases. CDR3 length: 15 residues. In germline, CDR1 is LNHNV, CDR2 YYDKDF (reference sequence). V gave up 4 bases and J gave up 5 bases, with 15 bases separating them.

In the case of this clone: The CDR3 carries no conserved terminal phenylalanine or tryptophan, so it likely arises from a read error. No DNA is shown, since the ends of the CDR3 on it are uncertain; the CDR3 is the one TCRdb lists. The chain employs TRBV2 and TRBJ2-3; the table names TRBD2, a call not compared with the DNA. The CDR3 length equals 11 residues, ends included. Germline CDR1 reads SNHLY; CDR2 reads FYNNEI. The CDR3: CASSASGPIFL.

The V gene is TRBV19, the J gene TRBJ1-1; D gene unclear. Deletions cut 3 bases from V and 1 base from J, with 6 bases between. The CDR3 consists of 13 residues. Per germline, CDR1 LNHDA and CDR2 SQIVND (reference sequence). CDR3 protein: CASSIRENTEAFF. The CDR3, as DNA: TGTGCCAGTAGTATCCGGGAGAACACTGAAGCTTTCTTT. The variable domain in full, with the rest retrieved from reference TRBV19 and TRBJ1-1, is DGGITQSPKYLFRKEGQNVTLSCEQNLNHDAMYWYRQDPGQGLRLIYYSQIVNDFQKGDIAEGYSVSREKKESFPLTVTSAQKNPTAFYLCASSIRENTEAFFGQGTRLTVV.

CDR3 bases: TGTGCCAGCTCACCCAACTTTAAGTCAGATACGCAGTATTTT. Protein sequence: CASSPNFKSDTQYF. The chain combines TRBV18 with TRBJ2-3; no firm D call. The CDR3 has 14 residues. Germline V gene data show CDR1 as KGHSH and CDR2 as LQKENI. V dropped 3 bases and J dropped 4 bases, with 11 bases sitting between them.

J is TRBJ1-6 and V is TRBV6-2 or TRBV6-3, with D perhaps TRBD1 (6 bases). Trimming removed 5 bases at V and 7 bases at J, with 9 bases between. The CDR3 is made up of 13 amino acids. Germline loops: CDR1 MNHEY, CDR2 SVGEGT. The CDR3 sequence: CASSLTGNSPLHF. The CDR3 DNA sequence: TGTGCCAGCAGTCTCACAGGGAATTCACCCCTCCACTTT.

In this sample, this clone turned up a few times. The chain has TRBV19 and TRBJ2-3; D ambiguous. Trimming shortened V by 6 bases and J by 4 bases, and 11 bases separated the two germline ends. This CDR3 contains 13 residues. Germline V gives CDR1 LNHDA, CDR2 SQIVND (reference sequence). This CDR3 reads CASSNLVADTQYF. The CDR3 DNA reads TGTGCCAGTAGCAACCTAGTGGCAGATACGCAGTATTTT.

The V call is TRBV4-1, the J call TRBJ1-4; no firm D call. The CDR3 has 15 residues. V was trimmed by 1 base and J by 0 bases, leaving 6 bases between them. CDR1 MGHRA and CDR2 YSYEKL come from the germline V gene. The CDR3 is CASSQVGSTNEKLFF. CDR3 coding DNA: TGCGCCAGCAGCCAAGTGGGCTCAACTAATGAAAAACTGTTTTTT.

This chain connects TRBV29-1 to TRBJ2-3; 7 nucleotides line up with TRBD1. Germline V gives CDR1 SQVTM, CDR2 ANQGSEA. The CDR3 has 13 residues. Trimming removed 7 bases from V and 5 bases from J; junction bases left unmatched: 9. The CDR3: CSADRDEKDTQYF. The DNA for the CDR3 is TGCAGCGCTGACAGGGATGAGAAAGATACGCAGTATTTT.

The chain links TRBV28 to TRBJ2-1, with a tentative D call TRBD2 (5 bases). V lost 5 bases, J lost 4 bases, and 15 bases lay in between. Per the germline V gene, CDR1 is MDHEN and CDR2 is SYDVKM. This CDR3 is built from 15 residues. The CDR3 DNA reads as TGTGCCAGCAGTCATCTAGCTCAACGGTACAATGAGCAGTTCTTC. This sequence encodes CASSHLAQRYNEQFF.

The chain recombines TRBV20-1 with TRBJ2-7, with D unresolved. The CDR3 runs to 11 residues. Germline CDR1 and CDR2: DFQATT and SNEGSKA (reference sequence). This chain's CDR3 is CIRTGSYEQYV. In DNA form, the CDR3 reads TGCATACGTACCGGCTCCTACGAGCAGTACGTC.

The rearrangement uses TRBV6-5 and TRBJ1-1; 9 nucleotides align to TRBD1. With V trimmed by 6 bases and J by 10 bases, 12 bases remained unmatched. Germline-derived CDR1 and CDR2 are MNHEY and SVGAGI. The CDR3 length is 14 residues. The CDR3 here is CASRPWDRVSGAFF. The CDR3 coding sequence is TGTGCCAGCAGACCCTGGGACAGGGTTTCGGGAGCTTTCTTT.

This chain uses TRBV10-1 with TRBJ1-2, with D tentatively TRBD1 (5 bases). The CDR3 is 14 residues long. V lost 3 bases, J lost 7 bases, and 15 bases lay in between. The V gene's germline CDR1 is WNHNN and CDR2 SYGVQD (reference sequence). Written as DNA, the CDR3 is TGCGCCAGCAGTGATTGGCAGGGCAGTTCTGGCTACACCTTC. Its protein is CASSDWQGSSGYTF.

The rearrangement uses TRBV6-5 and TRBJ2-2, with 7 bases identical to TRBD1. Germline values: CDR1 MNHEY, CDR2 SVGAGI. CDR3 length equals 14 residues. The ends lost 7 bases at V and 1 base at J; junction bases unmatched: 3. The CDR3 is CASIRTGNTGELFF. The CDR3 nucleotides read TGTGCCAGCATCAGGACAGGGAACACCGGGGAGCTGTTTTTT.

The chain recombines TRBV30 with TRBJ1-4; 10 bases are shared with TRBD1. Germline assignment: CDR1 GTSNPN and CDR2 SVGIG (reference sequence). CDR3 length equals 14 residues. The J segment lost 8 bases and the V segment lost 1 base, leaving 4 bases of the junction unmatched. The CDR3 region is CAWSGGQGGEKLFF. The CDR3 DNA reads as TGTGCCTGGAGTGGTGGACAGGGGGGAGAAAAACTGTTTTTT.

The chain employs TRBV2 and TRBJ1-1; possibly TRBD1 for D (6 bases). V was trimmed by 5 bases and J by 4 bases, leaving 14 bases between them. Germline CDR1 reads SNHLY; CDR2 reads FYNNEI. The CDR3 covers 14 residues. CDR3 nucleotides: TGTGCCAGCAGTAAGACAGGAATGGGCACTGAAGCTTTCTTT. It codes for CASSKTGMGTEAFF.

This chain uses TRBV6-5 with TRBJ1-1; no firm D call. CDR1 and CDR2 (germline): MNHEY, SVGAGI. This CDR3 spans 13 amino acids. V shed 7 bases and J shed 0 bases, with 9 bases lying between them. The DNA of the CDR3 is TGTGCCAGCAAGAGGGATTTGAACACTGAAGCTTTCTTT. Protein sequence: CASKRDLNTEAFF.

The chain joins TRBV6-5 to TRBJ2-1; TRBD2 matches at 11 bases. Unmatched junction bases numbered 6, after V lost 7 bases and J lost 4 bases. CDR1 is MNHEY, CDR2 SVGAGI, per germline. The CDR3 totals 15 residues. CDR3 in amino acids: CASTPGLAEYNEQFF. The CDR3, as DNA: TGTGCCAGCACTCCGGGACTAGCGGAATACAATGAGCAGTTCTTC.

This chain joins TRBV4-1 and TRBJ2-7; TRBD2 matches 7 bases. The CDR3 totals 16 residues. Germline CDR1 reads MGHRA; CDR2 reads YSYEKL. J was trimmed by 2 bases and V by 1 base; bases with no gene match: 8. CDR3 sequence (DNA): TGCGCCAGCAGCCAAGGTGGACTAGATATTGCCTACGAGCAGTACTTC. This encodes CASSQGGLDIAYEQYF.

The chain employs TRBV19 and TRBJ1-2; D is possibly TRBD1 (5 bases). The CDR3 sequence is 15 residues long. Deletions cut 8 bases from V and 2 bases from J, with 18 bases between. Germline CDR1 and CDR2: LNHDA and SQIVND (reference sequence). The CDR3 spells CASSAPMGPNYGYTF. CDR3 nucleotides: TGTGCCAGTTCGGCGCCGATGGGGCCGAACTATGGCTACACCTTC.

The rearrangement uses TRBV7-8 and TRBJ2-7; 9 bases are a match to TRBD1. CDR3 length: 16 residues. The junction had 17 bases not matched to a gene; V was cut back by 7 bases and J by 7 bases. Per the germline V gene, CDR1 is SGHVS and CDR2 is FQNEAQ. CDR3: CASTITLQGARREQYF. The CDR3 bases are TGTGCCAGCACCATTACCCTACAGGGGGCACGTAGGGAGCAGTACTTC. The whole variable domain, remainder taken from reference TRBV7-8 and TRBJ2-7, is GAGVSQSPRYKVAKRGQDVALRCDPISGHVSLFWYQQALGQGPEFLTYFQNEAQLDKSGLPSDRFFAERPEGSVSTLKIQRTQQEDSAVYLCASTITLQGARREQYFGPGTRLTVT.

The chain carries TRBV28 and TRBJ1-4, with D perhaps matching TRBD1 (6 bases). CDR3 size: 15 residues. The V end lost 6 bases, the J end lost 3 bases, and 14 bases lay between the germline ends. Germline loops: CDR1 MDHEN, CDR2 SYDVKM. The CDR3 region is CASSISGAANEKLFF. CDR3 nucleotides: TGTGCCAGCAGCATATCAGGGGCCGCTAATGAAAAACTGTTTTTT.

This sequence joins TRBV19 and TRBJ1-2, with D perhaps matching TRBD1 (5 bases). The V end was cut by 4 bases, the J end by 3 bases, with 12 bases between. The germline CDR1 and CDR2 sequences are LNHDA and SQIVND (reference sequence). The CDR3 runs 14 residues. The DNA of the CDR3 is TGTGCCAGTAGTAAAATTGGGGGGGACTATGGCTACACCTTC. Translating it yields CASSKIGGDYGYTF.

V and J are TRBV19 and TRBJ2-1, with TRBD2 identical over 13 bases. Unmatched junction bases numbered 15, after V lost 3 bases and J lost 4 bases. Germline assignment: CDR1 LNHDA and CDR2 SQIVND (reference sequence). This CDR3 has 20 amino acids. The CDR3 nucleotides are TGTGCCAGTAGTATGGACCCCGGACTAGCGGGAGTAATTATGTACAATGAGCAGTTCTTC. This sequence encodes CASSMDPGLAGVIMYNEQFF.

The chain carries TRBV9 and TRBJ1-2, with D unclear. V lost 4 bases and J lost 8, with 12 bases in between. The CDR3 covers 12 residues. Germline CDR1 SGDLS, CDR2 YYNGEE. The CDR3 reads CASSPWTEGYTF. DNA for the CDR3: TGTGCCAGCAGCCCCTGGACTGAAGGCTACACCTTC.

The rearrangement links TRBV3-1 (or the pseudogene TRBV3-2) to TRBJ2-3; TRBD2 aligns across 7 bases. The CDR3 has 17 residues. V dropped 0 bases and J dropped 6; count of bases not matched to a gene: 12. The germline V gene encodes CDR1 LGHDT and CDR2 YNNKEL (reference sequence). The CDR3 loop is CASSQDRDYGGWDTQYF. The CDR3 DNA reads as TGTGCCAGCAGCCAAGATCGGGACTATGGGGGGTGGGATACGCAGTATTTT.

J is TRBJ1-6 and V is TRBV7-9, with D uncertain. The length of the CDR3 is 15 residues. The V gene lost 4 bases and the J gene lost 10 bases, with 17 bases spanning the gap. The germline V gene encodes CDR1 SEHNR and CDR2 FQNEAQ (reference sequence). CDR3 loop: CASSSAPPGKSPLHF. DNA for the CDR3: TGTGCCAGCAGCTCGGCCCCTCCGGGGAAATCACCCCTCCACTTT.